These 8 T cell receptor beta chains share one sample of origin, sequenced in a study of shared clonotypes between healthy human individuals. The repertoire was sequenced with immunoSEQ multiplex PCR; TCRdb's copy has only in-frame clones and lacks some. In the table there are under 2,500,000 clones, more than 90% of which are singletons. Material: naive CD4+ T cells sorted from blood. Stated subset: CD45RA+ positively selected. Receptors were obtained from a young man in good health.

For this clone: This specimen includes other DNA sequences encoding the same CDR3. The rearrangement uses TRBV2 and TRBJ2-2, with TRBD1 as a possible D gene (5 bases). Trimming left V 4 bases short and J 1 base short, with 7 bases between. The CDR3 loop spans 14 amino acids. Germline CDR1 and CDR2: SNHLY and FYNNEI. The CDR3 nucleotides are TGTGCCAGCAGTGTTCAGGGGAACACCGGGGAGCTGTTTTTT. It yields the protein CASSVQGNTGELFF.

This clone has a single count. The gene calls are TRBV9 and TRBJ1-3; D is perhaps TRBD1 (5 bases). The germline V and J ends were trimmed by 3 bases and 0 bases, with 16 bases remaining between them. Germline lookup yields CDR1 SGDLS and CDR2 YYNGEE. This CDR3 spans 17 amino acids. The CDR3 nucleotides are TGTGCCAGCAGCGGAGGGGTGGGCGGATCCTCTGGAAACACCATATATTTT. This gives the protein CASSGGVGGSSGNTIYF.

CDR3 residues: CASSLFLAGTDTQYF. CDR3 coding DNA: TGCGCCAGCAGCTTGTTCCTAGCGGGTACAGATACGCAGTATTTT. The V gene is TRBV5-1, the J gene TRBJ2-3; 8 bases fit TRBD2. The CDR3 loop spans 15 amino acids. The germline V gene encodes CDR1 SGHRS and CDR2 YFSETQ. Unmatched junction bases numbered 4, after V lost 1 base and J lost 3 bases.

The V call is TRBV30, the J call TRBJ2-5; D gene unclear. The CDR3 is 12 amino acids. Germline V gene data show CDR1 as GTSNPN and CDR2 as SVGIG (reference sequence). V was cut by 2 bases and J by 0 bases, with 4 bases left in between. The CDR3 region is CAWSFYQETQYF. The CDR3 nucleotides read TGTGCCTGGAGTTTCTACCAAGAGACCCAGTACTTC.

This chain joins TRBV10-1 and TRBJ2-5; a possible D gene is TRBD1 (6 bases). V was shortened by 0 bases and J by 5 bases, with 10 bases between the two germline ends. The V gene's germline CDR1 is WNHNN and CDR2 SYGVQD (reference sequence). CDR3 length equals 14 residues. CDR3 nucleotides: TGCGCCAGCAGTGAGTCAGGGGGTGCGGAGACCCAGTACTTC. It codes for CASSESGGAETQYF.

The CDR3: CASSLAQYEQYF. The CDR3 DNA reads TGTGCCAGCAGCTTGGCGCAGTACGAGCAGTACTTC. The rearrangement uses TRBV5-6 and TRBJ2-7, with D hard to call. Germline lookup yields CDR1 SGHDT and CDR2 YYEEEE. CDR3 length: 12 residues. Trimming stripped 0 bases from V and 4 bases from J, with 5 bases between.

The V and J genes are TRBV28 and TRBJ2-3; D is perhaps TRBD2 (7 bases). The germline CDR1 and CDR2 sequences are MDHEN and SYDVKM. V was trimmed by 8 bases and J by 6 bases, leaving 24 bases between them. The CDR3 consists of 16 residues. The CDR3 DNA reads as TGTGCCAGCTTCTCCCCGGGGGGCCGAGGTAGTGATACGCAGTATTTT. The encoded protein is CASFSPGGRGSDTQYF.

This chain joins TRBV6-1 and TRBJ1-3; D is unclear. Looked up from germline, CDR1 is MNHNS and CDR2 is SASEGT. V was trimmed by 4 bases and J by 0 bases, leaving 16 bases between them. The CDR3 extends over 17 amino acids. CDR3 in amino acids: CASSGGGRTSSGNTIYF. The DNA for the CDR3 is TGTGCCAGCAGTGGCGGCGGACGGACTAGCTCTGGAAACACCATATATTTT.